The 32 T cell receptor beta chains below come from one sample, sequenced in a study of CD8 T cells in ankylosing spondylitis. General study points: Several highly homologous variants formed a TCR beta motif that appeared characteristic of ankylosing spondylitis blood.

TCRdb passed the 5' RACE reads through MiXCR, listing each CDR3 protein once. The table has hundreds of thousands of distinct CDR3 sequences, 10% to 15% seen once; the top ten hold 0.51%. No antigen has been assigned to these receptors. The specimen sequenced was blood, either unsorted or a sorted T cell fraction (not recorded which). These receptors were taken from a male donor with ankylosing spondylitis.

This clonotype was counted ten times or more. The genes are TRBV20-1 and TRBJ2-1; D gene ambiguous. Germline CDR1 and CDR2: DFQATT and SNEGSKA (reference sequence). Trimming pared 5 bases from V and 14 bases from J, leaving 22 bases between. The CDR3 spans 13 residues. This CDR3 is CSASVPAALGKFF. CDR3 nucleotide sequence: TGCAGTGCTTCCGTCCCCGCCGCCTTGGGGAAGTTCTTC.

In its sample, this clonotype was seen a few times. This sequence joins TRBV11-1 and TRBJ2-1, with 9 bases lining up with TRBD2. CDR1 SGHAT and CDR2 FQDESV come from the germline V gene (reference sequence). The CDR3 is 16 amino acids. The trim removed 5 bases at V and 5 bases at J, leaving 10 bases unmatched. The DNA of the CDR3 is TGTGCCAGCAGCAGCCTGGGGCTAGCGGGAAACAATGAGCAGTTCTTC. It yields the protein CASSSLGLAGNNEQFF. Supplemented by reference TRBV11-1 and TRBJ2-1, the full variable domain reads EAEVAQSPRYKITEKSQAVAFWCDPISGHATLYWYRQILGQGPELLVQFQDESVVDDSQLPKDRFSAERLKGVDSTLKIQPAELGDSAMYLCASSSLGLAGNNEQFFGPGTRLTVL.

The chain is built from TRBV6-1 and TRBJ2-1; 9 bases map to TRBD1. V shed 8 bases and J 3 bases; nucleotides not matched to a gene: 8. Germline-derived CDR1 and CDR2 are MNHNS and SASEGT. There are 15 residues in the CDR3. CDR3 loop: CASRATGGFYNEQFF. CDR3 DNA: TGTGCCAGCCGAGCCACAGGGGGCTTCTACAATGAGCAGTTCTTC.

The rearrangement uses TRBV20-1 and TRBJ1-2; unclear D gene. The CDR3 contains 9 residues. Germline V gene lookup returns CDR1 DFQATT and CDR2 SNEGSKA (reference sequence). For the CDR3, the DNA is TGCAGGGGTTACTATGGCTACACCTTC. Translating gives CRGYYGYTF.

There are many counts of this clonotype. This chain uses TRBV12-3 or TRBV12-4 with TRBJ1-5, with D possibly TRBD1 on 6 matching bases. The CDR3 has 14 residues. The germline V and J ends were trimmed by 4 bases and 5 bases, with 12 bases remaining between them. CDR3 sequence reads: CASSWARGDQPQHF. CDR3 nucleotides: TGTGCCAGCAGTTGGGCCAGGGGAGATCAGCCCCAGCATTTT.

This clonotype was detected many times. This sequence joins TRBV5-1 and TRBJ1-2, with a possible D match to TRBD1 (6 bases). This CDR3 spans 15 amino acids. V was cut by 4 bases and J by 6 bases, with 19 bases left in between. Germline V gene sequence: CDR1 SGHRS, CDR2 YFSETQ. CDR3: CASSRLRGKSDGYTF. In nucleotides, the CDR3 is TGCGCCAGCAGCCGATTAAGGGGGAAGAGCGATGGCTACACCTTC.

V usage is TRBV24-1 and J usage is TRBJ2-1, with D unresolved. The CDR3 runs 10 residues. Germline V CDR1 and CDR2: KGHDR, SFDVKD. The V and J ends lost 9 bases and 7 bases respectively, with 6 bases between them. In DNA, the CDR3 is TGTGCCACCGATCGAAATGAGCAGTTCTTC. Amino acids: CATDRNEQFF.

V gene TRBV13 combines with J gene TRBJ1-1, with TRBD1 identical over 7 bases. The CDR3 is 14 residues long. Germline V lookup: CDR1 PRHDT, CDR2 FYEKMQ (reference sequence). Trimming at V came to 3 bases and at J to 10 bases, leaving 11 bases not matched to a gene. The CDR3 sequence: CASSFIKEGAAAFF. In nucleotides, the CDR3 is TGTGCCAGCAGCTTTATTAAGGAGGGGGCGGCAGCTTTCTTT.

V is TRBV7-2 and J is TRBJ1-6, with D hard to call. Germline V gene sequence: CDR1 SGHTA, CDR2 FQGNSA. CDR3 length equals 16 residues. V dropped 1 base and J dropped 0 bases, with 7 bases sitting between them. For the CDR3, the DNA is TGTGCCAGCAGCTTAGTCCCGAGCTCCTATAATTCACCCCTCCACTTT. This encodes CASSLVPSSYNSPLHF.

This clonotype was seen a handful of times. This chain joins TRBV28 and TRBJ1-1, with 8 bases fitting TRBD1. This CDR3 spans 14 amino acids. Germline V lookup: CDR1 MDHEN, CDR2 SYDVKM. V dropped 6 bases and J dropped 4; count of bases not matched to a gene: 7. CDR3 protein: CASSEAGGRTEAFF. DNA for the CDR3: TGTGCCAGCAGCGAAGCAGGGGGCCGCACTGAAGCTTTCTTT.

V usage is TRBV20-1 and J usage is TRBJ1-5; D call uncertain. This CDR3 is built from 15 residues. CDR1 DFQATT and CDR2 SNEGSKA come from the germline V gene (reference sequence). V was clipped by 0 bases and J by 2 bases, with 11 bases between them. CDR3 DNA sequence: TGCAGTGCTAGAGACCCGGGATCGGGCAATCAGCCCCAGCATTTT. Amino acids: CSARDPGSGNQPQHF.

This clonotype was seen ten or more times. The chain employs TRBV10-3 and TRBJ2-6; no reliable D call. From germline, CDR1 is ENHRY and CDR2 SYGVKD. Deletions cut 6 bases from V and 4 bases from J, with 16 bases between. The length of the CDR3 is 16 residues. CDR3 sequence (DNA): TGTGCCATCAGATCTTCGGGTAATTCCGGGGCCAACGTCCTGACTTTC. This translates into CAIRSSGNSGANVLTF.

The CDR3 DNA sequence: TGTGCCGGGACACGGACTTACAATGAGCAGTTCTTC. It encodes CAGTRTYNEQFF. This chain links TRBV30 with TRBJ2-1; tentative D call: TRBD1 (6 bases). The ends were cut back, 8 bases at V and 4 bases at J, with 12 bases in the middle. The CDR3 has 12 amino acids. CDR1 and CDR2 (germline): GTSNPN, SVGIG (reference sequence).

This clonotype was counted many times. In DNA, the CDR3 is TGCAGCGTCACGGTAGGGACTGCAAGCAATCAGCCCCAGCATTTT. Translation gives CSVTVGTASNQPQHF. The V gene is TRBV29-1, the J gene TRBJ1-5, with D perhaps matching TRBD1 (5 bases). The length of the CDR3 is 15 residues. The V gene's germline CDR1 is SQVTM and CDR2 ANQGSEA. Trimming shortened V by 6 bases and J by 1 base, and 16 bases separated the two germline ends.

This clonotype was seen more than once but under ten times. The genes are TRBV7-2 and TRBJ2-1, with 8 bases that match TRBD1. Germline CDR1 SGHTA, CDR2 FQGNSA. CDR3 length: 14 amino acids. J lost 5 bases, V lost 5 bases, and 5 bases had no gene match. The CDR3 loop is CASSARTGNNEQFF. The CDR3 coding sequence is TGTGCCAGCAGCGCCCGGACAGGGAACAATGAGCAGTTCTTC.

The chain's CDR3 is CSARGLGSGNQPQHF. The DNA of the CDR3 is TGCAGTGCTAGGGGGTTGGGGTCTGGCAATCAGCCCCAGCATTTT. The chain joins TRBV20-1 to TRBJ1-5; D ambiguous. Trimming shortened V by 3 bases and J by 2 bases, and 14 bases separated the two germline ends. Germline CDR1 reads DFQATT; CDR2 reads SNEGSKA (reference sequence). The CDR3 runs to 15 residues.

This clonotype was seen a handful of times. V and J are TRBV6-1 and TRBJ1-5; TRBD1 agrees at 8 bases. Germline CDR1 MNHNS, CDR2 SASEGT. After removal of 5 bases from V and 7 bases from J, the junction contained 7 bases not matched to a gene. The CDR3 has 14 residues. The CDR3 loop is CASSPDRAGQPQHF. CDR3 bases: TGTGCCAGCAGTCCGGACAGGGCTGGGCAGCCCCAGCATTTT.

This clonotype was seen more than once but under ten times. The chain has TRBV18 and TRBJ2-2; a possible D gene is TRBD2 (7 bases). The CDR3 contains 15 residues. V lost 6 bases and J lost 1, with 12 bases in between. Per the germline V gene, CDR1 is KGHSH and CDR2 is LQKENI. The CDR3 spells CASSAGARNTGELFF. CDR3 DNA: TGTGCCAGCTCTGCGGGGGCACGGAACACCGGGGAGCTGTTTTTT.

The chain couples TRBV20-1 to TRBJ2-7; 7 nucleotides agree with TRBD2. The junction had 16 bases not matched to a gene; V was cut back by 6 bases and J by 2 bases. CDR3 length equals 16 residues. Germline CDR1 reads DFQATT; CDR2 reads SNEGSKA (reference sequence). The CDR3 protein is CSAGGRETGATYEQYF. DNA of the CDR3: TGCAGTGCCGGGGGGAGGGAAACGGGAGCTACCTACGAGCAGTACTTC.

In this sample, this clonotype turned up a few times. Mismatch with germline at one junction end may stem from a read error. This chain links TRBV5-6 with TRBJ2-7; D tentatively reads TRBD1 or TRBD2 (5 bases each). The V gene's germline CDR1 is SGHDT and CDR2 YYEEEE. The CDR3 has 16 amino acids. The DNA of the CDR3 is TGTGCCAGCACCTTGGTTAGGGACCTCAACTCCTACGAGCAGTACTTC. Its protein is CASTLVRDLNSYEQYF.

This clonotype was seen only a few times. The V and J genes are TRBV6-2 or TRBV6-3 and TRBJ2-7, with a tentative D call TRBD1 (6 bases). CDR3 length equals 15 residues. Germline V gene sequence: CDR1 MNHEY, CDR2 SVGEGT. Deletions cut 6 bases from V and 2 bases from J, with 17 bases between. The CDR3 reads CASRTGQWATYEQYF. The CDR3 nucleotides are TGTGCCAGCAGGACTGGACAGTGGGCTACCTACGAGCAGTACTTC.

This clonotype was recorded a few times. This chain connects TRBV20-1 to TRBJ2-1; a weak D match, TRBD1 (6 bases). Trimming shortened V by 2 bases and J by 2 bases, and 16 bases separated the two germline ends. Looked up from germline, CDR1 is DFQATT and CDR2 is SNEGSKA (reference sequence). The CDR3 consists of 16 residues. CDR3 nucleotides: TGCAGTGCTAGACTTGAAACAGGGTTTGCCTACAATGAGCAGTTCTTC. Translation gives CSARLETGFAYNEQFF.

This clonotype was seen a few times. The chain combines TRBV15 with TRBJ1-4; D uncertain. V lost 1 base and J 7 bases, leaving 7 bases between the germline ends. This CDR3 is built from 13 residues. Per germline, CDR1 LNHNV and CDR2 YYDKDF (reference sequence). The CDR3 DNA follows: TGTGCCACCAGCAGAGCGGAAGGTGAAAAACTGTTTTTT. Amino acids: CATSRAEGEKLFF.

This clonotype appeared many times. The chain couples TRBV6-5 to TRBJ2-1; tentative D call: TRBD1 (6 bases). Germline-derived CDR1 and CDR2 are MNHEY and SVGAGI. Trimming shortened V by 0 bases and J by 9 bases, and 12 bases separated the two germline ends. The CDR3 is 14 amino acids. CDR3 coding DNA: TGTGCCAGCAGTTACTCTGGGACAATCGGTGAGCAGTTCTTC. Translation: CASSYSGTIGEQFF.

This clonotype was found many times. The CDR3 bases are TGTGCCAGCAGCGCCGGGACATTCAGGGGTGAGCAGTTCTTC. It yields the protein CASSAGTFRGEQFF. The chain is built from TRBV5-6 and TRBJ2-1, with D tentatively TRBD1 (6 bases). This CDR3 region has 14 residues. V was cut by 4 bases and J by 9 bases, with 17 bases left in between. Germline V gene data show CDR1 as SGHDT and CDR2 as YYEEEE.

A few counts support this clonotype. The chain is built from TRBV4-3 and TRBJ2-1, with D possibly TRBD2 on 5 matching bases. Germline assignment: CDR1 LGHNA and CDR2 YSLEER. There are 17 residues in the CDR3. The V end lost 1 base, the J end lost 5 bases, and 18 bases lay between the germline ends. The CDR3 DNA reads TGCGCCAGCAGCCAAGGAGGGTGGGGTGCAGGCGACAATGAGCAGTTCTTC. Residues: CASSQGGWGAGDNEQFF.

V gene TRBV3-1 combines with J gene TRBJ2-6, with D tentatively TRBD1 or TRBD2 (5 bases each). Germline V gives CDR1 LGHDT, CDR2 YNNKEL (reference sequence). Trimming removed 4 bases from V and 0 bases from J, with 19 bases in between. The CDR3 is made up of 19 amino acids. CDR3 nucleotide sequence: TGTGCCAGCAGCCCCCTGAGGGGCAGGGATATCTCTGGGGCCAACGTCCTGACTTTC. It specifies CASSPLRGRDISGANVLTF.

This chain uses TRBV20-1 with TRBJ1-2; D unresolved. The CDR3 covers 12 residues. Trimming removed 6 bases at V and 2 bases at J, with 10 bases between. Germline lookup yields CDR1 DFQATT and CDR2 SNEGSKA (reference sequence). In DNA form, the CDR3 reads TGCAGTGCCCAGACACCGAACTATGGCTACACCTTC. As protein: CSAQTPNYGYTF.

This clonotype was seen only a few times. The V and J genes are TRBV4-2 and TRBJ1-6, with D tentatively TRBD1 (5 bases). Trimming cost V 1 base and J 8 bases, with 12 bases left between them. This CDR3 has 15 amino acids. CDR1 and CDR2 (germline): LGHNA, YNFKEQ. This CDR3 is CASSQGGREYSPLHF. CDR3 nucleotide sequence: TGTGCCAGCAGCCAAGGCGGCAGGGAGTATTCACCCCTCCACTTT.

The CDR3 loop is CSARGIGETQYF. The CDR3 DNA follows: TGCAGTGCTAGGGGGATAGGAGAGACCCAGTACTTC. The chain is built from TRBV20-1 and TRBJ2-5; D is undetermined. In germline, CDR1 is DFQATT, CDR2 SNEGSKA (reference sequence). The CDR3 consists of 12 residues. The V end lost 3 bases, the J end lost 4 bases, and 9 bases lay between the germline ends.

The chain combines TRBV7-2 with TRBJ2-2; 8 bases match TRBD1. CDR1 and CDR2 from the germline V gene are SGHTA and FQGNSA. Trimming removed 10 bases from V and 7 bases from J; junction bases left unmatched: 11. The CDR3 extends over 14 amino acids. The DNA for the CDR3 is TGTGCCACAACTCGACAGGGGTGGGACGGGGAGCTGTTTTTT. Its protein product is CATTRQGWDGELFF.

V and J are TRBV7-8 and TRBJ2-1; D not certain. V was clipped by 2 bases and J by 5 bases, with 10 bases between them. This CDR3 has 14 residues. Germline lookup yields CDR1 SGHVS and CDR2 FQNEAQ. The CDR3 loop is CASSLSTDHNEQFF. The CDR3 DNA follows: TGTGCCAGCAGCTTATCGACGGATCACAATGAGCAGTTCTTC. Filled out from reference TRBV7-8 and TRBJ2-1, the complete variable domain reads GAGVSQSPRYKVAKRGQDVALRCDPISGHVSLFWYQQALGQGPEFLTYFQNEAQLDKSGLPSDRFFAERPEGSVSTLKIQRTQQEDSAVYLCASSLSTDHNEQFFGPGTRLTVL.